The source of this T cell receptor beta chain is a study of pediatric ulcerative colitis. Broader study findings: A couple of rectal CDR3 clonotypes occurred in all ulcerative colitis patients.

Regarding this clone: What it recognizes is unknown.

Each sample received Survey-level depth of up to 500,000 reads. Clones were sequenced by immunoSEQ multiplex PCR, and TCRdb holds only the in-frame ones, with some missing. This sample yields 30,000 to 40,000 clones, of which about 81% are seen a single time; about 1.1% belongs to the top ten. During colonoscopy, one to two rectal pinch biopsies were collected. This CDR3 has 14 residues. Trimming pared 1 base from V and 3 bases from J, leaving 12 bases between. In germline, CDR1 is GTSNPN, CDR2 SVGIG (reference sequence). Sequencing was carried out using gut tissue. The gene calls are TRBV30 and TRBJ1-2, with no clear D. This clonotype originated in a boy aged 5-17 years with mild ulcerative colitis. The CDR3 sequence: CAWSGAARDYGYTF. CDR3 bases: TGTGCCTGGAGTGGAGCGGCAAGAGACTATGGCTACACCTTC.